This is a list of T cell receptor beta chains from one sample in a study of control samples from healthy donors and cancer patients. Sequencing used immunoSEQ multiplex PCR; TCRdb keeps in-frame clones, though not all of them. The sample gives some 130,000 clones, approximately 94% of which show up once; about 3.5% is in the top ten. Sequencing input: blood. These receptors all come from a man between 25 and 39 years old in good health. Both conserved end residues are part of each CDR3. A D gene is named only where the DNA matches it firmly. Size values are once, few and many counts, or a class for expanded clones, and some rows have none.

d_call	clone_size	v_call	j_call	cdr3_nt	cdr3_aa
-	-	TRBV12-3/TRBV12-4	TRBJ2-1	TGTGCCAGCAGTTTAGGTAGGAATGAGCAGTTCTTC	CASSLGRNEQFF
-	-	TRBV7-2	TRBJ2-7	TGTGCCAGCAGCTTCTCCGGGACCGCATCGGACGAGCAGTACTTC	CASSFSGTASDEQYF
-	-	TRBV7-2	TRBJ2-1	TGTGCCAGCAGCTTAACTAGGGGGGGCTACAATGAGCAGTTCTTC	CASSLTRGGYNEQFF
-	-	TRBV19	TRBJ1-5	TGTGCCAGTAGTAAGAGGGGTAGTCAGCCCCAGCATTTT	CASSKRGSQPQHF
-	-	TRBV5-6	TRBJ1-2	TGTGCCAGCAGCTTGAAGTCGGGGGTTAACTATGGCTACACCTTC	CASSLKSGVNYGYTF
TRBD2	once	TRBV27	TRBJ2-7	TGTGCCAGCAGTTTCAGCGGGGGTTCCTACGAGCAGTACTTC	CASSFSGGSYEQYF
-	-	TRBV11-2	TRBJ1-2	TGTGCCAGCAGCCATACAGGGAGCCGGGGCTATGGCTACACCTTC	CASSHTGSRGYGYTF
-	-	TRBV9	TRBJ1-1	TGTGCCAGCGGGGGGAGTAACACTGAAGCTTTCTTT	CASGGSNTEAFF
-	-	TRBV30	TRBJ2-7	TGTGCCTGGAGGGATGGGGCCGCGCCCGAGCAGTACTTC	CAWRDGAAPEQYF
-	-	TRBV5-4	TRBJ2-5	TGTGCCAGCAGCCATATAAAGGTCCAAGAGACCCAGTACTTC	CASSHIKVQETQYF
-	-	TRBV24-1	TRBJ2-2	TGTGCCACCAGTGGATACCTAGCGACCGGGGAGCTGTTTTTT	CATSGYLATGELFF
-	-	TRBV7-9	TRBJ1-1	TGTGCCAGCAGCTCAGGGGCGGGCACTGAAGCTTTCTTT	CASSSGAGTEAFF
-	-	TRBV5-1	TRBJ1-1	TGCGCCAGCAGCGTACCGGGGCGGGCGGGGAACACTGAAGCTTTCTTT	CASSVPGRAGNTEAFF
-	-	TRBV11-3	TRBJ2-1	TGTGCCAGCAGCTTGACAGGTTCGTACTACAATGAGCAGTTCTTC	CASSLTGSYYNEQFF
-	-	TRBV6-6	TRBJ1-4	TGTGCCAGCAGTTACGGGGGGGAAAAACTGTTTTTT	CASSYGGEKLFF
TRBD2	-	TRBV19	TRBJ2-2	TGTGCCAGTAGTATTAGCGGGGGGTACACCGGGGAGCTGTTTTTT	CASSISGGYTGELFF
-	-	TRBV3-1/TRBV3-2	TRBJ1-1	TGTGCCAGCAGCCAAGGTGGGGGTCGTTCCGCTGAAGCTTTCTTT	CASSQGGGRSAEAFF
-	once	TRBV30	TRBJ2-1	TGTGCCTGGAGTGAGAACAATGAGCAGTTCTTC	CAWSENNEQFF
-	-	TRBV2	TRBJ1-2	TGTGCCAGCAGCGAGGGACTTGGACAGAACTATGGCTACACCTTC	CASSEGLGQNYGYTF
TRBD1	-	TRBV27	TRBJ2-7	TGTGCCAGCAGTTTAGTAGGGACAGGGCGGTACGAGCAGTACTTC	CASSLVGTGRYEQYF
-	-	TRBV6-5	TRBJ2-1	TGTGCCAGCGGCCGCCCCTACAATGAGCAGTTCTTC	CASGRPYNEQFF
TRBD1	-	TRBV5-1	TRBJ2-1	TGCGCCAGCAGCGGGGACAGGGGCAATGAGCAGTTCTTC	CASSGDRGNEQFF
TRBD1	-	TRBV3-1/TRBV3-2	TRBJ1-1	TGTGCCAGCAGCCAAGACCCGACAGGGGTTGAAGCTTTCTTT	CASSQDPTGVEAFF
TRBD1	-	TRBV7-9	TRBJ2-3	TGTGCCAGCAGCCAGGGACAGGGAGGGTTCACAGATACGCAGTATTTT	CASSQGQGGFTDTQYF
-	-	TRBV3-1/TRBV3-2	TRBJ2-6	TGTGCCAGCAGCCCTTTCAGGACCTTTAGCTCTGGGGCCAACGTCCTGACTTTC	CASSPFRTFSSGANVLTF
-	-	TRBV4-3	TRBJ2-5	TGCGCCAGCAGCCAAGATAGGTCCCAGTTCCAAGAGACCCAGTACTTC	CASSQDRSQFQETQYF
TRBD1	-	TRBV2	TRBJ1-2	TGTGCCAGCAGCCAACAGGGGGCAGACTATGGCTACACCTTC	CASSQQGADYGYTF
TRBD2	-	TRBV6-5	TRBJ2-3	TGTGCCAGCAGACTTCTAGCGGGGGGCACAGATACGCAGTATTTT	CASRLLAGGTDTQYF
-	-	TRBV12-3/TRBV12-4	TRBJ2-3	TGTGCCAGCAGTTTAATGGCAGCAGATACGCAGTATTTT	CASSLMAADTQYF
-	-	TRBV21-1	TRBJ2-1	TGTGCCAGCAGCGGGGGGTTACGGGGAATATACAATGAGCAGTTCTTC	CASSGGLRGIYNEQFF
-	-	TRBV10-3	TRBJ1-3	TGTGCCATCAGTTGGGACACCGCTGGAAACACCATATATTTT	CAISWDTAGNTIYF
TRBD1	once	TRBV27	TRBJ2-7	TGTGCCAGCAGTTCCCGGGACAGTCCCTACGAGCAGTACTTC	CASSSRDSPYEQYF
TRBD2	-	TRBV4-1	TRBJ2-1	TGCGCCAGCAGCCAGAGAGGTACCGGGACTAGCGGGGGCAATGAGCAGTTCTTC	CASSQRGTGTSGGNEQFF
-	-	TRBV5-1	TRBJ2-5	TGCGCCAGCAGCGCGGACCCCAGGGGAGAGACCCAGTACTTC	CASSADPRGETQYF
-	-	TRBV7-2	TRBJ2-2	TGTGCCAGCAGCTTATATCCTGCAGGGCGGGACACCGGGGAGCTGTTTTTT	CASSLYPAGRDTGELFF
-	-	TRBV10-3	TRBJ2-7	TGTGCCATCAGTGAGTCCTACCTCTACGAGCAGTACTTC	CAISESYLYEQYF
TRBD2	-	TRBV2	TRBJ2-5	TGTGCCAGCACCTCGGGGGGAGGGCGGGAGACCCAGTACTTC	CASTSGGGRETQYF
-	-	TRBV12-5	TRBJ1-1	TGTGCTAGTGGACCACCGACAGAGAACACTGAAGCTTTCTTT	CASGPPTENTEAFF
-	-	TRBV3-1/TRBV3-2	TRBJ1-5	TGTGCCGGCAGCCAAGATACGGGGCAGGGCAGCCAGCCCCAGCATTTT	CAGSQDTGQGSQPQHF
-	-	TRBV19	TRBJ1-2	TGTGCCAGTAGCCCCGGCGGGGCTGGCTATGGCTACACCTTC	CASSPGGAGYGYTF
-	once	TRBV18	TRBJ2-3	TGTGCCAGCACCTTAGGAGCAGCCCCCACAGATACGCAGTATTTT	CASTLGAAPTDTQYF
-	-	TRBV7-2	TRBJ2-7	TGTGCCAGCAGCTTAGCAGGTTCGGCCTACGAGCAGTACTTC	CASSLAGSAYEQYF
-	-	TRBV27	TRBJ1-2	TGTGCCAGCAGTTTAACCGCCAGGACCTCCTATGGCTACACCTTC	CASSLTARTSYGYTF
-	-	TRBV19	TRBJ1-1	TGTGCCAGTAGTATAGAACGGTGGGGGAACACTGAAGCTTTCTTT	CASSIERWGNTEAFF
-	-	TRBV5-1	TRBJ1-1	TGCGCCAGCAGCCCCCGGGGGTCAGACACTGAAGCTTTCTTT	CASSPRGSDTEAFF
TRBD1	once	TRBV5-1	TRBJ1-4	TGCGCCAGCAGTCGACAGGGGCGGCAAGGACCTAATGAAAAACTGTTTTTT	CASSRQGRQGPNEKLFF
TRBD1	-	TRBV24-1	TRBJ2-5	TGTGCCACCAGTCCCGGGACAGGGGGCTTGGAGACCCAGTACTTC	CATSPGTGGLETQYF
TRBD1	-	TRBV19	TRBJ2-1	TGTGCCAGTAGTGACCCCGGGACAGGGGTCAAAGAGCAGTTCTTC	CASSDPGTGVKEQFF
-	-	TRBV5-1	TRBJ1-6	TGCGCCAGCAGCTCGGAGGGGGTTTCGAATTCACCCCTCCACTTT	CASSSEGVSNSPLHF
TRBD1	-	TRBV18	TRBJ2-1	TGTGCCAGCTCACCGGACAGGGGAAGACCCTACAATGAGCAGTTCTTC	CASSPDRGRPYNEQFF
-	-	TRBV5-6	TRBJ1-4	TGTGCCAGCAGCTATAACGGGGTAAAGGGGGATGAAAAACTGTTTTTT	CASSYNGVKGDEKLFF
-	-	TRBV27	TRBJ2-6	TGTGCCAGCAGTTTCAGGGGTCCTGGGGCCAACGTCCTGACTTTC	CASSFRGPGANVLTF
-	-	TRBV7-9	TRBJ2-1	TGTGCCAGCAGTTTGCCTGTGGATGAGCAGTTCTTC	CASSLPVDEQFF
-	-	TRBV3-1/TRBV3-2	TRBJ1-4	TGTGCCAGCAGCCAAGAGGTTCTCGCCGGGGCTGAACTACTGTTTTTT	CASSQEVLAGAELLFF
-	-	TRBV7-7	TRBJ2-5	TGTGCTAGCAGCTTAGGATCCGCAGGGGAGGATGAGACCCAGTACTTC	CASSLGSAGEDETQYF
TRBD2	-	TRBV30	TRBJ2-1	TGTGCCTGGAGTGCATATCGGACTAGCGGGGAGCAGTTCTTC	CAWSAYRTSGEQFF